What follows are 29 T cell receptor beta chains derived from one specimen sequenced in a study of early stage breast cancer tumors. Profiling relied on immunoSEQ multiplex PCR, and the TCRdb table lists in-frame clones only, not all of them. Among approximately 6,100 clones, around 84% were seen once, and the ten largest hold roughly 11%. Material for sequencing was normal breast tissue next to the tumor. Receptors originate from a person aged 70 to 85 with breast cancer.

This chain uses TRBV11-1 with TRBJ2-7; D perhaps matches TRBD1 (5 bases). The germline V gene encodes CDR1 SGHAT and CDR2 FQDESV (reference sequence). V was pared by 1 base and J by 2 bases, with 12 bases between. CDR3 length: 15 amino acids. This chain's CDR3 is CASSLVGGAPYEQYF. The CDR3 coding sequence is TGTGCCAGCAGCTTAGTCGGTGGGGCACCCTACGAGCAGTACTTC.

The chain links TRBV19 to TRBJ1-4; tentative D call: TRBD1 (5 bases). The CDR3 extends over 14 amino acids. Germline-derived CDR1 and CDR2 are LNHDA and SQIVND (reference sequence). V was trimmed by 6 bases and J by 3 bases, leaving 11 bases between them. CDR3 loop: CASRIPGSNEKLFF. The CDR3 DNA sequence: TGTGCCAGTAGAATCCCAGGGTCTAATGAAAAACTGTTTTTT.

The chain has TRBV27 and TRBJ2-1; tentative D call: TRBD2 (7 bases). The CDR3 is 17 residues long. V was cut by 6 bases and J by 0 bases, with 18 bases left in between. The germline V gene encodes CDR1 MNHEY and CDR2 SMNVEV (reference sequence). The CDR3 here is CASSSGGGPSSYNEQFF. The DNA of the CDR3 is TGTGCCAGCAGCTCTGGGGGGGGGCCAAGCTCCTACAATGAGCAGTTCTTC.

CDR3 sequence: CASSRDRGAHEQYF. In nucleotides, the CDR3 is TGTGCCAGCAGCCGTGACAGGGGAGCCCACGAGCAGTACTTC. The chain uses TRBV6-5 and TRBJ2-7; TRBD1 aligns across 8 bases. V was clipped by 6 bases and J by 5 bases; unmatched bases: 9. The length of the CDR3 is 14 residues. Germline V gene data show CDR1 as MNHEY and CDR2 as SVGAGI.

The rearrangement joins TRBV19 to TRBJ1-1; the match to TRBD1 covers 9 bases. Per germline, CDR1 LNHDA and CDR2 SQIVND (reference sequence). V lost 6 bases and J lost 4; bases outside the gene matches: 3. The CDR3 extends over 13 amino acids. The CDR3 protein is CASRGQGSTEAFF. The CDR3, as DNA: TGTGCCAGTAGGGGACAGGGTAGCACTGAAGCTTTCTTT.

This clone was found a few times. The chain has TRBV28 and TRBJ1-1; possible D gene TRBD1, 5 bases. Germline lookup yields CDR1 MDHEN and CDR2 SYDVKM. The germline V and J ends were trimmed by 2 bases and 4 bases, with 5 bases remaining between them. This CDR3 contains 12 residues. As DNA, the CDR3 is TGTGCCAGCAGTTTAAGGGGCACTGAAGCTTTCTTT. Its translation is CASSLRGTEAFF.

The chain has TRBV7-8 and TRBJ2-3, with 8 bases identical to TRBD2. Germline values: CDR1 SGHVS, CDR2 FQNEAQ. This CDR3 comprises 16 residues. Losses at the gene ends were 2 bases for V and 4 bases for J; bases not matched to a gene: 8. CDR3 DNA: TGTGCCAGCAGCTTATTTGGCGGGGGGCCGGCAGATACGCAGTATTTT. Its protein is CASSLFGGGPADTQYF.

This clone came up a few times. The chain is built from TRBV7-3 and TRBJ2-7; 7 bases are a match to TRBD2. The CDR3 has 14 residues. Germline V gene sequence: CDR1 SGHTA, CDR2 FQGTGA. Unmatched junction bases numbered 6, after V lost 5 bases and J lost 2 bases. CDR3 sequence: CASSPSGSPYEQYF. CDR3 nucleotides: TGTGCCAGCAGCCCTAGCGGTTCCCCCTACGAGCAGTACTTC. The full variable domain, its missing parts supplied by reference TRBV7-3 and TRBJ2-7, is GAGVSQTPSNKVTEKGKYVELRCDPISGHTALYWYRQSLGQGPEFLIYFQGTGAADDSGLPNDRFFAVRPEGSVSTLKIQRTERGDSAVYLCASSPSGSPYEQYFGPGTRLTVT.

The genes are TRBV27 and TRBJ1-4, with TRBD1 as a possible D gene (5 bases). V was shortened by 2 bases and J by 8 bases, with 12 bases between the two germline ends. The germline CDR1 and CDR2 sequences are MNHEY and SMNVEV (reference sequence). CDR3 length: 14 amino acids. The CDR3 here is CASSLVAGREKLFF. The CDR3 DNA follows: TGTGCCAGCAGTTTAGTGGCAGGGAGGGAAAAACTGTTTTTT.

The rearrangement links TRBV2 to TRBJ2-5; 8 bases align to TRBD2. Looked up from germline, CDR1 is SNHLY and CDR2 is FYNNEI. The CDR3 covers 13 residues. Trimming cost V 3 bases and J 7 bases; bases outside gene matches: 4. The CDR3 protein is CASSETSVGTQYF. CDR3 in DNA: TGTGCCAGCAGTGAGACTAGCGTCGGGACCCAGTACTTC.

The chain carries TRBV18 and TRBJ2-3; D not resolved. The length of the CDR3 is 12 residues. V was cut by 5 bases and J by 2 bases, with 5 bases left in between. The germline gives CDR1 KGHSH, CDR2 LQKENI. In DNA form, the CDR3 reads TGTGCCAGCTCAGCCTACACAGATACGCAGTATTTT. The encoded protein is CASSAYTDTQYF.

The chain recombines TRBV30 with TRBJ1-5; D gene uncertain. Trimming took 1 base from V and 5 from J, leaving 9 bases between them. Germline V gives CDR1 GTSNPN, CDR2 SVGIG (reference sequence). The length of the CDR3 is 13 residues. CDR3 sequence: CAWSANSDQPQHF. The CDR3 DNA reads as TGTGCCTGGAGTGCTAACAGTGATCAGCCCCAGCATTTT. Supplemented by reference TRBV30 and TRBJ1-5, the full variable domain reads SQTIHQWPATLVQPVGSPLSLECTVEGTSNPNLYWYRQAAGRGLQLLFYSVGIGQISSEVPQNLSASRPQDRQFILSSKKLLLSDSGFYLCAWSANSDQPQHFGDGTRLSIL.

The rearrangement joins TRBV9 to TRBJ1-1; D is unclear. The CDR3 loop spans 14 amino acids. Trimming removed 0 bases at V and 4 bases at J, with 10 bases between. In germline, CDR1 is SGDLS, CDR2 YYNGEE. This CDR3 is CASSVATVGTEAFF. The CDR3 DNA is TGTGCCAGCAGCGTAGCTACAGTTGGCACTGAAGCTTTCTTT. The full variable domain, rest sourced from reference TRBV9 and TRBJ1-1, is DSGVTQTPKHLITATGQRVTLRCSPRSGDLSVYWYQQSLDQGLQFLIQYYNGEERAKGNILERFSAQQFPDLHSELNLSSLELGDSALYFCASSVATVGTEAFFGQGTRLTVV.

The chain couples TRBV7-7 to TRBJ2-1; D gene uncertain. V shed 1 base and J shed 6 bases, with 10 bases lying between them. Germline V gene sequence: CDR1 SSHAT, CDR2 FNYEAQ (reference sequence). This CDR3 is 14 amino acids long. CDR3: CASSLGPDFNEQFF. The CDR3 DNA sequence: TGTGCCAGCAGCTTAGGTCCAGATTTCAATGAGCAGTTCTTC.

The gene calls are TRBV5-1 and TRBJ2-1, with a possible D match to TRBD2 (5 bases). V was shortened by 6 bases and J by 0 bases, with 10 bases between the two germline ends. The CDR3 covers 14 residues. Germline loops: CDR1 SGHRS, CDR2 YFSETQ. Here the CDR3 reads CASKISGSYNEQFF. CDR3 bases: TGCGCCAGCAAAATCAGCGGCTCCTACAATGAGCAGTTCTTC.

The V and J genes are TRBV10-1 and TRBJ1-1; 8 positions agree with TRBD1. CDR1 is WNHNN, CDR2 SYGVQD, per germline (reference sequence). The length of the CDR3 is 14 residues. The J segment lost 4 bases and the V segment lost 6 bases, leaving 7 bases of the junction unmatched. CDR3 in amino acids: CASRAGGSSTEAFF. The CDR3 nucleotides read TGCGCCAGCAGGGCAGGGGGCAGTTCCACTGAAGCTTTCTTT.

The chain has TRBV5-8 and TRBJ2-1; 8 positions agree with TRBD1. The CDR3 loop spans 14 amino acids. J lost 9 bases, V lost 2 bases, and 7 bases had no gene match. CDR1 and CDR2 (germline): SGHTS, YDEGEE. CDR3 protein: CASSFTGGVREQFF. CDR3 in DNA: TGTGCCAGCAGCTTTACAGGGGGAGTTCGTGAGCAGTTCTTC.

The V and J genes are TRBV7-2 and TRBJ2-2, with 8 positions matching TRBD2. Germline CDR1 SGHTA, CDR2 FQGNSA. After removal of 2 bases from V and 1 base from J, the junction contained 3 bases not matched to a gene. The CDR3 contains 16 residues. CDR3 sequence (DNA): TGTGCCAGCAGCTTAATCGGGGGGGTGAACACCGGGGAGCTGTTTTTT. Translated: CASSLIGGVNTGELFF.

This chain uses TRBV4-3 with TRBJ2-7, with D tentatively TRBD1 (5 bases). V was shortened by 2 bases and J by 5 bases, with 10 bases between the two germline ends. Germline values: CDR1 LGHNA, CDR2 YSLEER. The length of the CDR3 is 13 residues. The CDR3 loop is CASSQYPDNEQYF. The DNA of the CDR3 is TGCGCCAGCAGCCAATACCCGGACAACGAGCAGTACTTC.

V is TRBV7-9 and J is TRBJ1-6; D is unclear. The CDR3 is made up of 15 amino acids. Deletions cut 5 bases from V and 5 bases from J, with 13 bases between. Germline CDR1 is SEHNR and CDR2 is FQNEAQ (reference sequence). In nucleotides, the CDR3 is TGTGCCAGCAGCGTGAGAGAAACGAATAATTCACCCCTCCACTTT. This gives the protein CASSVRETNNSPLHF.

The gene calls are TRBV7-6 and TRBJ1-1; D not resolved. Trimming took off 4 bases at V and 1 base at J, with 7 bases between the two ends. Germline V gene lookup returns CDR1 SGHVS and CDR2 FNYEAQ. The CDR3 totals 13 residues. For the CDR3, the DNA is TGTGCCAGCAGCTCCTATTGGAACACTGAAGCTTTCTTT. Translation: CASSSYWNTEAFF.

CDR3 in amino acids: CASSQEGGTSRSPLHF. CDR3 nucleotides: TGTGCCAGCAGCCAAGAGGGAGGGACTTCCCGTTCACCCCTCCACTTT. The V gene is TRBV2, the J gene TRBJ1-6; weak D call: TRBD1 (5 bases). The CDR3 contains 16 residues. V lost 6 bases and J lost 9, with 21 bases in between. In germline, CDR1 is SNHLY, CDR2 FYNNEI.

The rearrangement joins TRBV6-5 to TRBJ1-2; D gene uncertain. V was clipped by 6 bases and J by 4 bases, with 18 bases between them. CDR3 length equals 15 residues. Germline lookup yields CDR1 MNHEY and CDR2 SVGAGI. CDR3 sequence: CASSRRVDGGYGYTF. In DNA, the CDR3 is TGTGCCAGCAGCCGCCGAGTAGACGGCGGCTATGGCTACACCTTC.

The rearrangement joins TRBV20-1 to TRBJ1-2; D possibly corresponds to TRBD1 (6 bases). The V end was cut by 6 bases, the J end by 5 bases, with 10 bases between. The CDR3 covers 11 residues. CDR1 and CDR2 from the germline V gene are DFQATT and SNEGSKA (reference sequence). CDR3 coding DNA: TGCAGTGCCGAGGGGGTTTATGGCTACACCTTC. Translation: CSAEGVYGYTF.

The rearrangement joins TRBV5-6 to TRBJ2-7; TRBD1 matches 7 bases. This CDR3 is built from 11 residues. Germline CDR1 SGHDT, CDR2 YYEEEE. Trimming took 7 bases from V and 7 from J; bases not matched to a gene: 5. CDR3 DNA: TGTGCCAGCCGACAGGGAAGGGAGCAGTACTTC. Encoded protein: CASRQGREQYF.

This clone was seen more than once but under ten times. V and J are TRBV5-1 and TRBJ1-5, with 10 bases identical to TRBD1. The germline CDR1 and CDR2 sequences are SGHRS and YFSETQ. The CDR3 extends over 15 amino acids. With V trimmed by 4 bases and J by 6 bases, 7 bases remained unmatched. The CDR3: CASSPGQGFGQPQHF. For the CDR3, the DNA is TGCGCCAGCAGCCCGGGACAGGGGTTCGGTCAGCCCCAGCATTTT.

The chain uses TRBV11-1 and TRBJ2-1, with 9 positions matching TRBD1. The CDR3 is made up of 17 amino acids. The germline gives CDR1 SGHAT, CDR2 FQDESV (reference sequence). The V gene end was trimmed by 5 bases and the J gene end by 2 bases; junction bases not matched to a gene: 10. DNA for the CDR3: TGTGCCAGCAGCCTATCCGGGGGACAGGGTCCCTACAATGAGCAGTTCTTC. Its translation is CASSLSGGQGPYNEQFF.

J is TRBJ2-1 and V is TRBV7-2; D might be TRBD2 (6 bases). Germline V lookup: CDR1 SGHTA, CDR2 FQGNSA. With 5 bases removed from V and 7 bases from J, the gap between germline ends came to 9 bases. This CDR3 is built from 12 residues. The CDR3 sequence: CASSPSGNEQFF. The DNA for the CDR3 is TGTGCCAGCAGCCCCAGCGGGAATGAGCAGTTCTTC.

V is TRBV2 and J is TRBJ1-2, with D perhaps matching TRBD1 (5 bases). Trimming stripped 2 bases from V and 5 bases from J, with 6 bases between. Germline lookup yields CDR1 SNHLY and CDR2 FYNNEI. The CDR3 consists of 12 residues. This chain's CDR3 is CASSESGYGYTF. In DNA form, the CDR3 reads TGTGCCAGCAGTGAATCAGGGTATGGCTACACCTTC. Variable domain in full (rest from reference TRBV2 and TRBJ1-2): EPEVTQTPSHQVTQMGQEVILRCVPISNHLYFYWYRQILGQKVEFLVSFYNNEISEKSEIFDDQFSVERPDGSNFTLKIRSTKLEDSAMYFCASSESGYGYTFGSGTRLTVV.